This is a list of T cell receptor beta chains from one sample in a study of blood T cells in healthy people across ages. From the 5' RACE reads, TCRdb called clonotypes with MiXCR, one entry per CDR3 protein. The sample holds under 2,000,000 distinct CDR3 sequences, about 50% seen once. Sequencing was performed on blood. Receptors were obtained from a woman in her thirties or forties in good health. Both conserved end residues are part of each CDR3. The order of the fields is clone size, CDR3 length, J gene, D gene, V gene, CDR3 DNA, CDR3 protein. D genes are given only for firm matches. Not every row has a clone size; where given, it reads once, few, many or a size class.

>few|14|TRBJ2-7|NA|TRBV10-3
TGTGCCATCAGTGAGCCAGGCTACTCCTACGAGCAGTACTTC
CAISEPGYSYEQYF
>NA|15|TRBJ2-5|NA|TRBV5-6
TGTGCCAGCAGCGCCCCGAGGGACGCAAAAGAGACCCAGTACTTC
CASSAPRDAKETQYF
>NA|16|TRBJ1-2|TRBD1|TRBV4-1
TGCGCCAGCAGCCGACCACCGGGACAGGGAGGCTATGGCTACACCTTC
CASSRPPGQGGYGYTF
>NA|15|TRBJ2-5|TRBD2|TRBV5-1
TGCGCCAGCAGCGCGGGGGTAAGGACTCAAGAGACCCAGTACTTC
CASSAGVRTQETQYF
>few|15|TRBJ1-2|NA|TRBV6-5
TGTGCCAGCAACGTGGCCGCTAAAGCTAACTATGGCTACACCTTC
CASNVAAKANYGYTF
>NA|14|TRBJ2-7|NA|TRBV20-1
TGCAGTGCTAGAGAAATAGGACCGAGCTACGAGCAGTACTTC
CSAREIGPSYEQYF
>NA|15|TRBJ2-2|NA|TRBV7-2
TGTGCCAGCAGCACTAGAAACGGGAAGACCGGGGAGCTGTTTTTT
CASSTRNGKTGELFF
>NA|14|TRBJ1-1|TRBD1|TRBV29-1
TGCAGCGTTGAAGCTATCAGGGGGCCCACTGAAGCTTTCTTT
CSVEAIRGPTEAFF
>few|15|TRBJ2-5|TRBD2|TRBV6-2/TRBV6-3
TGTGCCAGCAGCGACCCGACGGGGGGTGAAGAGACCCAGTACTTC
CASSDPTGGEETQYF
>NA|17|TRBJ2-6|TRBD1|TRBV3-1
TGTGCCAGCAGCCAACAGCGGACAGGGGGCTTTTGGGACGTCCTGACTTTC
CASSQQRTGGFWDVLTF
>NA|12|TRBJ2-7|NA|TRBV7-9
TGTGCCAGCGGAGGGGACTCCTACGAGCAGTACTTC
CASGGDSYEQYF
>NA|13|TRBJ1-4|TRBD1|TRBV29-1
TGCAGCGTTCCAGGGGGCTACAATGAAAAACTGTTTTTT
CSVPGGYNEKLFF